The following is a T cell receptor beta chain sequence with its context. The sample originates from a study of T cell responses to AZD1222 COVID-19 vaccine. This CDR3 region has 18 residues. V was clipped by 1 base and J by 0 bases; unmatched bases: 7. CDR1 is SGHNT, CDR2 YENEEA, per germline. Some clones are missing from TCRdb's copy, which holds only in-frame ones; the method was immunoSEQ multiplex PCR. The table lists 120,000 to 150,000 clones, approximately 89% of them singletons, with 1.5% to 2% in the top ten. The sequence derives from an adult who received the AZD1222 COVID-19 vaccine. J is TRBJ2-1 and V is TRBV11-3; 9 bases are a match to TRBD2. This specimen consisted of peripheral blood, obtained 28 days after the second AZD1222 dose. The CDR3 DNA sequence: TGTGCCAGCAGCTTAGGGGCTAGCGGGGTGAGCTCCTACAATGAGCAGTTCTTC. It yields the protein CASSLGASGVSSYNEQFF. Variable domain in full (rest from reference TRBV11-3 and TRBJ2-1): EAGVVQSPRYKIIEKKQPVAFWCNPISGHNTLYWYLQNLGQGPELLIRYENEEAVDDSQLPKDRFSAERLKGVDSTLKIQPAELGDSAVYLCASSLGASGVSSYNEQFFGPGTRLTVL.